This T cell receptor beta chain was captured in a study of blood T cell repertoires in COVID-19. Looking at the study overall: Samples of COVID-19 (acute and convalescent) were obtained from the United States, Italy and Spain. The cDNA or gDNA used as material had been derived from T cells, B-cell-depleted T cells, or PBMCs.

Authors' analysis steps: Nucleated cell counts were estimated from reference gene primer amplification. Assay used: immunoSEQ multiplex PCR; TCRdb lists only in-frame clones, some missing. V and J calls and clone size come straight from that table; D and trimming were deduced from the DNA. Among 72,000 or so clones, over 80% were seen once, and the ten largest hold 5.8%. This clone was seen only once. The V gene's germline CDR1 is SGHTA and CDR2 FQGTGA. The length of the CDR3 is 14 residues. Trimming took 2 bases from V and 3 from J, leaving 11 bases between them. This rearrangement joins TRBV7-3 to TRBJ2-7; the D gene is possibly TRBD2 (6 bases). This receptor was identified in a middle-aged man with active COVID-19. The sequenced sample consisted of peripheral blood. CDR3 region: CASSLGGSGYEQYF. The CDR3 coding sequence is TGTGCCAGCAGCTTAGGTGGTAGCGGCTACGAGCAGTACTTC.